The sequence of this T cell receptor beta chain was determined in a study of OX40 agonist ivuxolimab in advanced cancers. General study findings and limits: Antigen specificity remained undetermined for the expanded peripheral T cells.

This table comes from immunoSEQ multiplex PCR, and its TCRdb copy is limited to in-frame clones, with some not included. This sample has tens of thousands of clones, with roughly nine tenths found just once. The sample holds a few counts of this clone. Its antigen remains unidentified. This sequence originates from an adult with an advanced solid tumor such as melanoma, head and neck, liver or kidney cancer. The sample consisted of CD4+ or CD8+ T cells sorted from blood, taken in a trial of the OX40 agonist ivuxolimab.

Written as DNA, the CDR3 is TGTGCCAGCAGTGAGGGACAGCCCTACGAGCAGTACTTC. Protein: CASSEGQPYEQYF. The rearrangement joins TRBV2 to TRBJ2-7, with TRBD1 matching over 7 bases. CDR1 and CDR2 from the germline V gene are SNHLY and FYNNEI. This CDR3 has 13 amino acids. V lost 3 bases and J lost 2; bases outside the gene matches: 1.